This section outlines one TCR beta chain sequence together with its context. These data originate in a study of blood T cell repertoires in COVID-19. On the study more broadly: From the United States, Italy and Spain came samples of acute and convalescent COVID-19. Nucleic acid was either cDNA or gDNA, and it came from T cells, B-cell-depleted T cells, or PBMCs.

Original processing notes: Estimation of nucleated cell counts relied on the amplification of reference gene primers. TCRdb keeps only in-frame clones here, not all; method: immunoSEQ multiplex PCR. V, J and clone size were drawn from that table, and D and trimming were deduced from the DNA. The sample records 150,000 to 200,000 clones, almost 85% being singletons. This sequence was found in a man aged 18 to 30 with active or convalescent COVID-19. Sequencing was carried out using peripheral blood.

The DNA of the CDR3 is TGTGCCAGCAGCCTAAACCCCGGGAGCTCCTACGAGCAGTACTTC. Encoded protein: CASSLNPGSSYEQYF. J is TRBJ2-7 and V is TRBV5-4, with D perhaps TRBD2 (6 bases). This CDR3 has 15 amino acids. V lost 4 bases to trimming and J lost 0 bases, with 14 bases between them. CDR1 and CDR2 from the germline V gene are SGHNT and YYREEE (reference sequence).